In this sample, the clone carrying this T cell receptor (beta chain) turned up once. The V gene's germline CDR1 is SEHNR and CDR2 FQNEAQ (reference sequence). Between the trimmed V and J ends, which lost 5 bases and 8 bases, there was a span of 10 bases. This CDR3 comprises 12 residues. This sample stems from a study of CD8 T cells in Susac syndrome. RNA in amounts of roughly 0.5 to 1 ug was reverse transcribed with random hexamers. Amplification of TCR beta CDR3 across 54 Vbeta and 13 Jbeta was performed with immunoSEQ multiplex PCR. One entry per CDR3 protein results from TCRdb running MiXCR on the immunoSEQ multiplex PCR reads. The table lists around 170,000 distinct CDR3 sequences, roughly 94% of them singletons.

The sample comprised CD8+ T cells from PBMCs. The sequence was collected from a human donor with Susac syndrome. V gene TRBV7-9 combines with J gene TRBJ2-1; D unresolved. The CDR3, as DNA: TGTGCCAGCAGCCCACGCATCTATGAGCAGTTCTTC. Translating it yields CASSPRIYEQFF.